This TCR beta chain is from a study of identical twins (dated by TCRdb to the mid-2010s). Concerning the study at large: To test whether fetal clonotypes persist, the study used deep sequencing on TCR alpha and beta repertoires from monozygotic twins, unrelated adults of various ages, and cord blood. Replicate twin experiments were performed at different times using different library preparation protocols to rule out contamination.

The germline V gene provides CDR1 MNHEY and CDR2 SVGEGT. V was cut back by 0 bases and J by 10 bases, leaving a gap of 13 bases between them. The CDR3 measures 14 amino acids from cysteine to phenylalanine. The sequence is cut down to CDR3 DNA, 42 bases in frame from base 1. All donors were healthy Caucasians. The twin cohort comprised three pairs of female monozygotic twins, all aged about 18 to 29 years. Peripheral blood mononuclear cells were the source from which RNA for the TCR libraries was isolated. Findings and caveats that apply to the study as a whole: Because the same donors could not be followed over many years, the conclusions relied on cross-sectional statistical analysis. Abundant cord blood beta clonotypes carried fewer insertions; young adult naive repertoires showed a weaker similar trend, while memory repertoires showed none. Recombination models systematically underestimated out-of-frame TCR alpha sharing in monozygotic twins but agreed with sharing between unrelated individuals. Compared with coincidental sharing between unrelated individuals, an excess of low generation-probability sequences was observed among out-of-frame TCR alpha sequences shared between twins. Invariant T cells such as MAIT and iNKT could partly confound zero-insertion analyses, although diverse VJ usage argued against such confounding for most clonotypes. A weaker excess of twin sharing was found in beta out-of-frame sequences because the signal-to-noise ratio was lowered by fewer shared sequences.

This clonotype came up a few times. The antigen it binds to is not known. The record has no base qualities; no much larger clone is one base away. The library was built by means of 5' RACE. Sequencing relied on an Illumina HiSeq 2000. A universal primer binding site was added through template switching, and the final cDNA carried a unique molecular identifier so that TCR cDNA molecules could be counted accurately. Specific primers in the conserved constant-segment region were used to synthesize first-strand cDNA for the TCR alpha and beta chains. To control for contamination, every cDNA library carried two barcodes: a SMART-Mk sample barcode plus Illumina barcodes. Two successive PCR steps introduced TruSeq adapter sequences along with Illumina sample barcodes. The TCR alpha and beta cDNA libraries were sequenced on the Illumina HiSeq platform using custom primers. Per the original workflow: MiGEC was used to process raw reads and extract unique molecular identifiers, and MiXCR was used to find CDR3 positions. For each individual, recombination models were inferred using an EM algorithm with the repgenHMM and IGoR tools. Shared clonotypes were analyzed with the tcR package in R, and sharing was normalized by the product of cloneset sizes. Out-of-frame nonproductive sequences were analyzed to study raw recombination free of thymic and clonal selection effects. TCRdb took the public reads, trimmed them with fastp at Q25, ran MiXCR for clone calling and kept in-frame beta chains. One record per CDR3 amino acid sequence lists the most common genes and DNA. It is TCRdb's table, rather than the study itself, that gives the V and J calls and clone size. The sample records 550,000 to 700,000 distinct CDR3 sequences, approximately 9.6% of which are singletons. The top ten clones comprise under 3% of the sample.

The sample also formed part of further work on yellow fever vaccine responses in identical twins. As noted in the second study: According to the authors, in identical twins the way T cells responded to vaccination appeared partly convergent and partly personalized. The study precisely tracked vaccine-responding T cell clones in identical twins.

The chain is made from TRBV6-2 or TRBV6-3 and TRBJ2-1; the D gene identity is not certain. The origin of this receptor is a woman between 18 and 30 years old in good health. Specimen: PBMCs. The DNA sequence is as follows: TGTGCCAGCAGTTACTCTGTAGAATTAAGCGAGCAGTTCTTC. This sequence encodes CASSYSVELSEQFF.